This TCR beta chain appears in the sequencing data of a study of response to subunit inactivated influenza vaccine. Regarding the study as a whole: Each seasonal influenza vaccination recruits few new T cells, the authors suggested.

The CDR3 is 15 residues long. Germline CDR1 reads MNHEY; CDR2 reads SVGAGI. Between the trimmed V and J ends, which lost 4 bases and 0 bases, there was a span of 11 bases. TCRdb independently ran MiXCR on the RT-PCR reads; one entry per CDR3 protein. The sample lists 800,000 or so distinct CDR3 sequences; around 20% were seen once. This clonotype has just a few counts. The antigen remains unidentified. This chain joins TRBV6-5 and TRBJ2-3, with a tentative D call TRBD1 (6 bases). The sequencing used PBMCs from blood, collected 4 to 6 days after vaccination. This clonotype was sampled from a man in his forties or fifties who received an inactivated influenza vaccine. CDR3 sequence: CASSSTGLSTDTQYF. CDR3 nucleotides: TGTGCCAGCAGTTCTACAGGGCTGAGCACAGATACGCAGTATTTT.